This T cell receptor beta chain originates from a study of blood T cell repertoires in COVID-19. Study-wide background: Samples came from the United States, Italy and Spain, spanning acute and convalescent COVID-19. PBMCs, B-cell-depleted T cells, or T cells provided the cDNA or gDNA that made up the material.

Germline values: CDR1 SGHNT, CDR2 YENEEA. V was cut by 1 base and J by 7 bases, with 17 bases left in between. The CDR3 extends over 16 amino acids. Authors' methods: It was from reference gene primer amplification that nucleated cell counts were estimated. Repertoires were generated with immunoSEQ multiplex PCR, while TCRdb's copy carries only in-frame clones and drops some. V and J calls and clone size follow that table, whereas D and trimming were derived from the DNA. The top ten clones hold over 4.5% of a sample with tens of thousands of clones, 85% to 90% of them seen once. Sequenced sample: peripheral blood. V is TRBV11-3 and J is TRBJ2-1, with D perhaps TRBD1 (5 bases). The TCR sequence derives from a woman aged 55-75 years with acute or convalescent COVID-19. The CDR3 region has the DNA TGTGCCAGCAGCTTAGTGGGGTCAGGGAATAGGAATGAGCAGTTCTTC. This encodes CASSLVGSGNRNEQFF.